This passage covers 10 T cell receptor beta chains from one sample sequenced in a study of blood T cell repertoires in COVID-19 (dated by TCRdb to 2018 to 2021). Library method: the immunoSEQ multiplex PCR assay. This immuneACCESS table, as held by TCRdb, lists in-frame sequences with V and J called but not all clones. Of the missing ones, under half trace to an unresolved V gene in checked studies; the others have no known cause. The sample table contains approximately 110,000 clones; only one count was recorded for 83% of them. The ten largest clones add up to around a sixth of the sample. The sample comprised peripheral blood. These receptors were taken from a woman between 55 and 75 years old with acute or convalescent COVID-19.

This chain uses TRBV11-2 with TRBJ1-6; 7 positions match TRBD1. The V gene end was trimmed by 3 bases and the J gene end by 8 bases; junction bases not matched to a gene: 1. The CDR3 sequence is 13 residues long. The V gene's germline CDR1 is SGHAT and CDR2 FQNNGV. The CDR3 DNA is TGTGCCAGCAGCTTCACAGGGGATTCACCCCTCCACTTT. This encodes CASSFTGDSPLHF. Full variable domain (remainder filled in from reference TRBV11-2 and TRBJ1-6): EAGVAQSPRYKIIEKRQSVAFWCNPISGHATLYWYQQILGQGPKLLIQFQNNGVVDDSQLPKDRFSAERLKGVDSTLKIQPAKLEDSAVYLCASSFTGDSPLHFGNGTRLTVT.

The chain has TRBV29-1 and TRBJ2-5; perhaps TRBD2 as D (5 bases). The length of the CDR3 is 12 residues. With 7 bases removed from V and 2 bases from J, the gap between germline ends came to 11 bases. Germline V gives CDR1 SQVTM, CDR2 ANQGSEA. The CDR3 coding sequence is TGCAGCGCGGCTCGGGGACAAGAGACCCAGTACTTC. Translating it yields CSAARGQETQYF.

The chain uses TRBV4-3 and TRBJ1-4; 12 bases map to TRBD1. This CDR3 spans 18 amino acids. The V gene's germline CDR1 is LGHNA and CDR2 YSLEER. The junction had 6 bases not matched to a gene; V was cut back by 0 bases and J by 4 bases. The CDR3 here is CASSQDGTGGPFNEKLFF. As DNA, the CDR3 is TGCGCCAGCAGCCAAGATGGGACAGGGGGCCCCTTTAATGAAAAACTGTTTTTT.

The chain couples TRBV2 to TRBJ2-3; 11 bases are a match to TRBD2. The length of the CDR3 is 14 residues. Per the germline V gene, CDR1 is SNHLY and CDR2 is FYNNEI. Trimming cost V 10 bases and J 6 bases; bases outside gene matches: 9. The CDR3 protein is CATLTSGGGDTQYF. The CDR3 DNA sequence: TGTGCCACCCTTACTAGCGGGGGAGGGGATACGCAGTATTTT.

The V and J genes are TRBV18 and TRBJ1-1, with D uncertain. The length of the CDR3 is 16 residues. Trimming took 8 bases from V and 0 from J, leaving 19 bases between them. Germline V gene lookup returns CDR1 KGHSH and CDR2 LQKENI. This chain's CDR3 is CASRTFGSGMNTEAFF. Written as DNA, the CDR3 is TGTGCCAGCCGCACCTTCGGCAGCGGTATGAACACTGAAGCTTTCTTT.

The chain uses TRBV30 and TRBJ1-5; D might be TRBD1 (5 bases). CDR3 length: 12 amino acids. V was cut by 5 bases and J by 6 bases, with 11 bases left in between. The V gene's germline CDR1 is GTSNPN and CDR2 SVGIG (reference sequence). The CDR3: CAWGPGGQPQHF. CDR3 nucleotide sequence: TGTGCCTGGGGCCCGGGGGGTCAGCCCCAGCATTTT. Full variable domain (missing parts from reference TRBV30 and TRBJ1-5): SQTIHQWPATLVQPVGSPLSLECTVEGTSNPNLYWYRQAAGRGLQLLFYSVGIGQISSEVPQNLSASRPQDRQFILSSKKLLLSDSGFYLCAWGPGGQPQHFGDGTRLSIL.

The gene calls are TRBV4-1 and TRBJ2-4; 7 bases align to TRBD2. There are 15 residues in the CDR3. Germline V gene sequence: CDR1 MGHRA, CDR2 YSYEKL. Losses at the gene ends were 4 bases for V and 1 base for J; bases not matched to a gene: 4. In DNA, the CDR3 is TGCGCCAGCAGCCTTGTTAGCGGGGCCAAAAACATTCAGTACTTC. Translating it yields CASSLVSGAKNIQYF.

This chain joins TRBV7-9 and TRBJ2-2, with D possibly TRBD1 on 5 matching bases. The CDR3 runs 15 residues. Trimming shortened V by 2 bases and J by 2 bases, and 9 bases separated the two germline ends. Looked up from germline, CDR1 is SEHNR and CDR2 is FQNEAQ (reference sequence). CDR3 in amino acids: CASSLSRANTGELFF. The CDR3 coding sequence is TGTGCCAGCAGCTTAAGCAGGGCCAACACCGGGGAGCTGTTTTTT.

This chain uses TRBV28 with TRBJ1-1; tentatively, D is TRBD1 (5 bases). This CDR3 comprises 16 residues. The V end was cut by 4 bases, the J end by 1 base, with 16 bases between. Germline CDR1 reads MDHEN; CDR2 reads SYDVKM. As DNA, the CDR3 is TGTGCCAGCAGTTCGTGGGCAGGGAATTCGAACACTGAAGCTTTCTTT. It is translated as CASSSWAGNSNTEAFF.

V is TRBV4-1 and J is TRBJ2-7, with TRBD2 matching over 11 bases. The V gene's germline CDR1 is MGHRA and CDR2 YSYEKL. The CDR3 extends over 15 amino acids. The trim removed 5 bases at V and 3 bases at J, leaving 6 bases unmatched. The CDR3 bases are TGCGCCAGCAGCACCCGACTAGCGGGAAACTACGAGCAGTACTTC. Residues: CASSTRLAGNYEQYF.